This TCR beta chain was identified during a study of cytomegalovirus exposure and HLA in healthy donors. Points from the study as a whole: V- and J-gene trimming in TCR beta was tied to a missense DCLRE1C variant by an analysis performed later. Later, an analysis showed that TCR beta chains associated with HLA were more clonally expanded than others that were equally common. The CMV antigen specificity of three CMV-associated chains was confirmed through in vitro analysis.

The PCR used 60 Vbeta and 13 Jbeta primers. Measured with immunoSEQ multiplex PCR; TCRdb has only the in-frame clones, and not every one. The sample consists of over 150,000 clones, 76% of them appearing once. This CDR3 is 14 amino acids long. Germline V gene sequence: CDR1 ENHRY, CDR2 SYGVKD. The V segment lost 11 bases and the J segment 4 bases; nucleotides outside the gene matches: 9. This clone was counted a few times. The antigen remains undetermined. V usage is TRBV10-3 and J usage is TRBJ2-1; 9 bases agree with TRBD2. This clonotype originated in a man aged 55 to 69 in good health and CMV-seronegative. Sequenced input: PBMCs. The CDR3 DNA follows: TGTGCCGTGCGGGGAGCGGGGGGATACAATGAGCAGTTCTTC. This codes for CAVRGAGGYNEQFF.